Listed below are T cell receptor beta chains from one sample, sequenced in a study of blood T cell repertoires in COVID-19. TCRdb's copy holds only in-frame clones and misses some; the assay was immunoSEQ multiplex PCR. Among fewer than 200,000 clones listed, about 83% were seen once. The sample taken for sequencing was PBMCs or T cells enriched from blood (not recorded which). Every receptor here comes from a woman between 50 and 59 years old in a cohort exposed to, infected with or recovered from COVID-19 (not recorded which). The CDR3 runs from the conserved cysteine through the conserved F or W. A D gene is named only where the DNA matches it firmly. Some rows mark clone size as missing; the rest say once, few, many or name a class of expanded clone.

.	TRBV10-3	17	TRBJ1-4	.	TGTGCCATCAGTGAGTATAGCAGGGGCGCAACTAATGAAAAACTGTTTTTT	CAISEYSRGATNEKLFF
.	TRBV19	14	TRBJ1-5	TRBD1	TGTGCCAGTAACAAGGACAGGGGCGGCCAGCCCCAGCATTTT	CASNKDRGGQPQHF
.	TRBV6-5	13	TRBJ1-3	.	TGTGCCAGCAGCCGGAGTGGCGCCTTTACCATATATTTT	CASSRSGAFTIYF
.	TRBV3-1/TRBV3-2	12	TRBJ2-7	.	TGTGCCAGCAGCCAAGGGTTCGAGGAGCAGTACTTC	CASSQGFEEQYF
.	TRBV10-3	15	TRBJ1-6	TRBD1	TGTGCCATCAGGAGGGACAGGGAGTATAATTCACCCCTCCACTTT	CAIRRDREYNSPLHF
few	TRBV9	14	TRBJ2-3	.	TGTGCCAGCAGCTCCAATAGGGGTGCAGATACGCAGTATTTT	CASSSNRGADTQYF
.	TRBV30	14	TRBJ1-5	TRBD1	TGTGCCTGGAGTTCCGGGACAGGGAATCAGCCCCAGCATTTT	CAWSSGTGNQPQHF
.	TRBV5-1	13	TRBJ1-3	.	TGCGCCAGCAGCTTGGTTGAATCGGACACCATATATTTT	CASSLVESDTIYF
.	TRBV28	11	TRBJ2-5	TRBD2	TGTGCCAGCAGTTTTTCTAGCGGAGAGTACTTC	CASSFSSGEYF
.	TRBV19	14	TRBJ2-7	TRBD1	TGTGCCAGTAGTCCCAGGGGGCTTGAAGACGAGCAGTACTTC	CASSPRGLEDEQYF
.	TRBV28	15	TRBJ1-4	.	TGTGCCAGCAGTTTGGAGGATTATCAGAATGAAAAACTGTTTTTT	CASSLEDYQNEKLFF
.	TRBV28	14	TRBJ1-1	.	TGTGCCAGCAGGGGGGAGGAACCGGGCACTGAAGCTTTCTTT	CASRGEEPGTEAFF
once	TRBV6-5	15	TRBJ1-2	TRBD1	TGTGCCAGCAGACCAACACCGGGACAGTGGGGTGGCTACACCTTC	CASRPTPGQWGGYTF
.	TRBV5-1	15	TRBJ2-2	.	TGCGCCAGCAGTTGGGGCCAAATTTACACCGGGGAGCTGTTTTTT	CASSWGQIYTGELFF
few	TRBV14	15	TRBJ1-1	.	TGTGCCAGCAGCCCTTGGGGACGGGGGGGAACTGAAGCTTTCTTT	CASSPWGRGGTEAFF
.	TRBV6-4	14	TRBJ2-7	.	TGTGCCAGCATCCCTCCGGGGTCCACCTACGAGCAGTACTTC	CASIPPGSTYEQYF
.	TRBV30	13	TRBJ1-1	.	TGTGCCTGGAGTCTTCTACAGGGAACTGAAGCTTTCTTT	CAWSLLQGTEAFF